This TCR beta chain appears in the sequencing data of a study of human T cells and chemical hapten exposure. The library gave individual cDNA molecules unique molecular identifiers. As originally analysed: The median was about 100,000 TCRs per sample, ranging roughly 20,000 to 750,000. TCRdb passed the RACE reads through MiXCR, listing each CDR3 protein once. It is TCRdb's table, rather than the study itself, that gives the V and J calls and clone size. The data show roughly 100,000 distinct CDR3 sequences, roughly 10% seen once. Germline CDR1 is SNHLY and CDR2 is FYNNEI. The CDR3 length is 14 residues. The V end was cut by 4 bases, the J end by 2 bases, with 9 bases between. This clonotype has more than one count but fewer than ten. No antigen is known for it. Study conclusions and caveats: Expanded TCRs formed significantly more large CDR3 similarity clusters than controls.

Regarding time point: pre-sensitization, week 0. Treatment indicated: therapeutic diphenylcyclopropenone sensitization with weekly scalp DPC. This TCR was sampled from a woman in her sixties with alopecia areata. Some clones in this sample may be carry-over from other donors' samples. This sequence joins TRBV2 and TRBJ1-5; D gene uncertain. Sequencing was performed on whole blood, taken in connection with sensitization to the hapten diphenylcyclopropenone (DPC). CDR3 residues: CASSADRGNQPQHF. The CDR3 DNA is TGTGCCAGCAGTGCAGATCGGGGCAATCAGCCCCAGCATTTT.